The next 22 T cell receptor beta chains were all read from a single sample in a study of T cell responses to AZD1222 COVID-19 vaccine. Sequencing was performed with immunoSEQ multiplex PCR; in TCRdb, only in-frame clones are kept and a portion is missing. The repertoire consists of approximately 260,000 clones, with just over 90% occurring once and the leading ten covering roughly 0.6%. The material was peripheral blood, obtained on day 0 of AZD1222 vaccination. The origin of the receptors is an adult in good health.

The J gene is TRBJ1-1, the V gene TRBV7-2; D is ambiguous. Trimming cost V 2 bases and J 1 base, with 5 bases left between them. CDR3 length: 13 residues. CDR1 SGHTA and CDR2 FQGNSA come from the germline V gene. CDR3 sequence reads: CASSLSGNTEAFF. The CDR3 DNA reads as TGTGCCAGCAGCTTATCTGGGAACACTGAAGCTTTCTTT.

The J gene is TRBJ1-2, the V gene TRBV6-5, with D hard to call. The V and J ends lost 0 bases and 8 bases respectively, with 13 bases between them. The CDR3 extends over 14 amino acids. CDR1 is MNHEY, CDR2 SVGAGI, per germline. The CDR3 here is CASSYSDKRGGYTF. CDR3 nucleotide sequence: TGTGCCAGCAGTTACTCTGACAAGCGGGGAGGCTACACCTTC.

This chain links TRBV2 with TRBJ1-5, with D possibly TRBD1 on 5 matching bases. Trimming pared 8 bases from V and 2 bases from J, leaving 13 bases between. Germline lookup yields CDR1 SNHLY and CDR2 FYNNEI. The CDR3 length is 14 residues. In nucleotides, the CDR3 is TGTGCCAGCGGGGCAAAATCGGGCAATCAGCCCCAGCATTTT. Protein sequence: CASGAKSGNQPQHF. The entire variable domain, with the rest obtained from reference TRBV2 and TRBJ1-5, is as follows: EPEVTQTPSHQVTQMGQEVILRCVPISNHLYFYWYRQILGQKVEFLVSFYNNEISEKSEIFDDQFSVERPDGSNFTLKIRSTKLEDSAMYFCASGAKSGNQPQHFGDGTRLSIL.

V is TRBV7-8 and J is TRBJ2-2; 8 bases match TRBD1. The CDR3 has 16 residues. The J segment lost 0 bases and the V segment lost 4 bases, leaving 4 bases of the junction unmatched. Per germline, CDR1 SGHVS and CDR2 FQNEAQ. The CDR3 here is CASSWDRIANTGELFF. The CDR3 nucleotides are TGTGCCAGCAGCTGGGACAGGATCGCGAACACCGGGGAGCTGTTTTTT.

The CDR3 protein is CASSTLLSTEAFF. The CDR3 DNA reads as TGTGCCAGCAGCACTCTGCTGAGCACTGAAGCTTTCTTT. V and J are TRBV12-3 or TRBV12-4 and TRBJ1-1; no clear D. The CDR3 is 13 residues long. The germline V and J ends were trimmed by 6 bases and 4 bases, with 12 bases remaining between them.

V and J are TRBV14 and TRBJ2-1; the match to TRBD2 covers 10 bases. The length of the CDR3 is 14 residues. CDR1 is SGHDN, CDR2 FVKESK, per germline. V was pared by 4 bases and J by 8 bases, with 5 bases of the junction left unmatched. The CDR3 sequence: CASSPLGTSDEQFF. The CDR3 DNA is TGTGCCAGCAGCCCTCTCGGGACTAGCGATGAGCAGTTCTTC.

This chain links TRBV6-2 or TRBV6-3 with TRBJ1-2, with a tentative D call TRBD1 (6 bases). V was trimmed by 6 bases and J by 4 bases, leaving 18 bases between them. There are 15 residues in the CDR3. From germline, CDR1 is MNHEY and CDR2 SVGEGT. The CDR3 nucleotides read TGTGCCAGCAGCCCCGCCAGGGGCGGTAGCTATGGCTACACCTTC. Its protein product is CASSPARGGSYGYTF.

In this sample, this clone turned up a few times. V usage is TRBV5-6 and J usage is TRBJ2-6; the match to TRBD1 covers 7 bases. The CDR3 covers 18 residues. Germline assignment: CDR1 SGHDT and CDR2 YYEEEE. The trim removed 4 bases at V and 0 bases at J, leaving 10 bases unmatched. CDR3 nucleotide sequence: TGTGCCAGCAGCCCAAAGACAGGGTTAAGCTCTGGGGCCAACGTCCTGACTTTC. Its translation is CASSPKTGLSSGANVLTF.

V and J are TRBV7-2 and TRBJ2-1, with D tentatively TRBD1 or TRBD2 (7 bases each). Germline V gene lookup returns CDR1 SGHTA and CDR2 FQGNSA. The CDR3 has 15 amino acids. With 6 bases removed from V and 4 bases from J, the gap between germline ends came to 16 bases. CDR3 protein: CASRPPGGGYNEQFF. The CDR3 coding sequence is TGTGCCAGCAGGCCACCAGGGGGGGGATACAATGAGCAGTTCTTC.

A word on this clone: A much larger clone lies a single base off, so this may be a read error. The CDR3 DNA reads as TGTGCCAGCAGCCCCGGGGGGGGAGGCACTGAAGCTTTCTTT. It codes for CASSPGGGGTEAFF. The chain uses TRBV7-3 and TRBJ1-1; weak D call: TRBD1 (5 bases). V was cut by 5 bases and J by 4 bases, with 14 bases left in between. This CDR3 is 14 amino acids long. Germline V gene data show CDR1 as SGHTA and CDR2 as FQGTGA.

The V call is TRBV5-6, the J call TRBJ1-6, with D hard to call. With 0 bases removed from V and 7 bases from J, the gap between germline ends came to 11 bases. The germline V gene has CDR1 SGHDT and CDR2 YYEEEE. The CDR3 totals 15 residues. Written as DNA, the CDR3 is TGTGCCAGCAGCTTGGTGATGGGAGGGAATTCACCCCTCCACTTT. It codes for CASSLVMGGNSPLHF. Based on the CDR3 plus reference TRBV5-6 and TRBJ1-6, the full variable domain is DAGVTQSPTHLIKTRGQQVTLRCSPKSGHDTVSWYQQALGQGPQFIFQYYEEEERQRGNFPDRFSGHQFPNYSSELNVNALLLGDSALYLCASSLVMGGNSPLHFGNGTRLTVT.

The CDR3, as DNA: TGTGCCAGCAGCTTTTCGCGATTACCCCAGCATTTT. It codes for CASSFSRLPQHF. The chain uses TRBV5-8 and TRBJ1-5, with D uncertain. Trimming stripped 2 bases from V and 10 bases from J, with 10 bases between. This CDR3 region has 12 residues. Germline loops: CDR1 SGHTS, CDR2 YDEGEE.

The rearrangement links TRBV7-2 to TRBJ2-5; TRBD1 matches 8 bases. Germline CDR1 and CDR2: SGHTA and FQGNSA. The CDR3 totals 15 residues. Trimming took 4 bases from V and 5 from J; bases not matched to a gene: 9. In DNA form, the CDR3 reads TGTGCCAGCAGCTATGCAGGGGGCTTGGGTGAGACCCAGTACTTC. Translating gives CASSYAGGLGETQYF.

This clone came up once. V usage is TRBV23-1 and J usage is TRBJ2-1; 10 bases match TRBD1. TRBV23-1 is given ORF status, its function remaining uncertain. CDR3 length: 18 amino acids. V lost 6 bases to trimming and J lost 7 bases; unmatched junction nucleotides: 18. CDR3 residues: CASSPFITGTGDWNEQFF. As DNA, the CDR3 is TGCGCCAGCAGCCCGTTCATTACCGGGACAGGGGATTGGAATGAGCAGTTCTTC.

CDR3 residues: CASSLWGPDTQYF. DNA of the CDR3: TGTGCCAGCAGTTTATGGGGCCCAGATACGCAGTATTTT. The genes are TRBV27 and TRBJ2-3, with TRBD1 as a possible D gene (5 bases). CDR1 MNHEY and CDR2 SMNVEV come from the germline V gene (reference sequence). CDR3 length equals 13 residues. The V end lost 1 base, the J end lost 4 bases, and 6 bases lay between the germline ends.

V and J are TRBV30 and TRBJ1-5; D is uncertain. Trimming pared 2 bases from V and 4 bases from J, leaving 9 bases between. CDR3 length: 13 residues. CDR1 and CDR2 (germline): GTSNPN, SVGIG (reference sequence). The CDR3 loop is CAWSKKGNQPQHF. Here the CDR3 DNA reads TGTGCCTGGAGTAAGAAAGGGAATCAGCCCCAGCATTTT. The full variable domain, in which reference TRBV30 and TRBJ1-5 provide the parts outside the CDR3, is SQTIHQWPATLVQPVGSPLSLECTVEGTSNPNLYWYRQAAGRGLQLLFYSVGIGQISSEVPQNLSASRPQDRQFILSSKKLLLSDSGFYLCAWSKKGNQPQHFGDGTRLSIL.

The rearrangement uses TRBV25-1 and TRBJ1-2; no reliable D call. The germline V gene encodes CDR1 MGHDK and CDR2 SYGVNS. Trimming left V 4 bases short and J 7 bases short, with 13 bases between. This CDR3 has 13 amino acids. CDR3 amino acids: CASSATAMIGYTF. The CDR3 bases are TGTGCCAGCAGTGCTACGGCAATGATTGGCTACACCTTC.

The CDR3 region is CASSEKGDLPQHF. The CDR3 DNA reads TGTGCCAGCAGTGAAAAAGGGGACTTGCCCCAGCATTTT. V and J are TRBV6-1 and TRBJ1-5; D perhaps matches TRBD1 (5 bases). Trimming took off 2 bases at V and 9 bases at J, with 11 bases between the two ends. This CDR3 region has 13 residues. Germline CDR1 and CDR2: MNHNS and SASEGT.

The chain uses TRBV14 and TRBJ2-7, with 8 bases identical to TRBD1. The V gene end was trimmed by 4 bases and the J gene end by 6 bases; junction bases not matched to a gene: 8. The CDR3 consists of 14 residues. Germline CDR1 and CDR2: SGHDN and FVKESK. The CDR3 nucleotides are TGTGCCAGCAGCCTCTTCAGGGGGCTTGGCGAGCAGTACTTC. Its translation: CASSLFRGLGEQYF.

This clone was observed once. The V and J genes are TRBV7-9 and TRBJ1-4, with D uncertain. V lost 0 bases and J 6 bases, leaving 8 bases between the germline ends. Germline values: CDR1 SEHNR, CDR2 FQNEAQ (reference sequence). This CDR3 spans 14 amino acids. CDR3 in amino acids: CASSLAAWDEKLFF. In nucleotides, the CDR3 is TGTGCCAGCAGCTTAGCGGCGTGGGATGAAAAACTGTTTTTT.

This clone was found once. The CDR3 DNA follows: TGTGCCAGCAGCTTGGCGGGACAGGAGAATTCACCCCTCCACTTT. It is translated as CASSLAGQENSPLHF. V is TRBV7-2 and J is TRBJ1-6; 8 nucleotides agree with TRBD1. Germline loops: CDR1 SGHTA, CDR2 FQGNSA. V lost 3 bases to trimming and J lost 7 bases; unmatched junction nucleotides: 5. The length of the CDR3 is 15 residues. Supplemented by reference TRBV7-2 and TRBJ1-6, the full variable domain reads GAGVSQSPSNKVTEKGKDVELRCDPISGHTALYWYRQSLGQGLEFLIYFQGNSAPDKSGLPSDRFSAERTGGSVSTLTIQRTQQEDSAVYLCASSLAGQENSPLHFGNGTRLTVT.

This clone was recorded only once. The rearrangement links TRBV20-1 to TRBJ1-1; D unclear. The CDR3 sequence is 10 residues long. Germline loops: CDR1 DFQATT, CDR2 SNEGSKA (reference sequence). The ends were cut back, 5 bases at V and 2 bases at J, with 3 bases in the middle. CDR3 amino acids: CSALNTEAFF. The CDR3 region has the DNA TGCAGTGCTCTTAACACTGAAGCTTTCTTT.